This record covers a single TCR beta chain. Its specificity is not known. Germline V CDR1 and CDR2: SEHNR, FQNEAQ (reference sequence). With 3 bases removed from V and 3 bases from J, the gap between germline ends came to 5 bases. This CDR3 has 12 amino acids. The method was immunoSEQ multiplex PCR; TCRdb's version includes in-frame clones alone and lacks a portion of them. The table records roughly 12,000 clones, 75% to 85% of them present only once. These data belong to a study of monozygotic twins with cystic fibrosis. Study at large: Around 3 micrograms of fragmented DNA underwent about 15 PCR cycles for library preparation.

Overall study results and limits: Low clonality (median around 0.0094) suggested a mostly naive repertoire. In 13 of 16 pairs, V gene usage was closest to the co-twin's. Monozygotic CF twin pairs shared significantly more nucleotide-identical clonotypes than unrelated CF individuals did.

Sample: blood. The chain joins TRBV7-9 to TRBJ2-5; D gene unclear. The sequence was obtained from a man aged 18 to 35 with cystic fibrosis. In DNA, the CDR3 is TGTGCCAGCAGCTTCAGTAAAGAGACCCAGTACTTC. Translated: CASSFSKETQYF.